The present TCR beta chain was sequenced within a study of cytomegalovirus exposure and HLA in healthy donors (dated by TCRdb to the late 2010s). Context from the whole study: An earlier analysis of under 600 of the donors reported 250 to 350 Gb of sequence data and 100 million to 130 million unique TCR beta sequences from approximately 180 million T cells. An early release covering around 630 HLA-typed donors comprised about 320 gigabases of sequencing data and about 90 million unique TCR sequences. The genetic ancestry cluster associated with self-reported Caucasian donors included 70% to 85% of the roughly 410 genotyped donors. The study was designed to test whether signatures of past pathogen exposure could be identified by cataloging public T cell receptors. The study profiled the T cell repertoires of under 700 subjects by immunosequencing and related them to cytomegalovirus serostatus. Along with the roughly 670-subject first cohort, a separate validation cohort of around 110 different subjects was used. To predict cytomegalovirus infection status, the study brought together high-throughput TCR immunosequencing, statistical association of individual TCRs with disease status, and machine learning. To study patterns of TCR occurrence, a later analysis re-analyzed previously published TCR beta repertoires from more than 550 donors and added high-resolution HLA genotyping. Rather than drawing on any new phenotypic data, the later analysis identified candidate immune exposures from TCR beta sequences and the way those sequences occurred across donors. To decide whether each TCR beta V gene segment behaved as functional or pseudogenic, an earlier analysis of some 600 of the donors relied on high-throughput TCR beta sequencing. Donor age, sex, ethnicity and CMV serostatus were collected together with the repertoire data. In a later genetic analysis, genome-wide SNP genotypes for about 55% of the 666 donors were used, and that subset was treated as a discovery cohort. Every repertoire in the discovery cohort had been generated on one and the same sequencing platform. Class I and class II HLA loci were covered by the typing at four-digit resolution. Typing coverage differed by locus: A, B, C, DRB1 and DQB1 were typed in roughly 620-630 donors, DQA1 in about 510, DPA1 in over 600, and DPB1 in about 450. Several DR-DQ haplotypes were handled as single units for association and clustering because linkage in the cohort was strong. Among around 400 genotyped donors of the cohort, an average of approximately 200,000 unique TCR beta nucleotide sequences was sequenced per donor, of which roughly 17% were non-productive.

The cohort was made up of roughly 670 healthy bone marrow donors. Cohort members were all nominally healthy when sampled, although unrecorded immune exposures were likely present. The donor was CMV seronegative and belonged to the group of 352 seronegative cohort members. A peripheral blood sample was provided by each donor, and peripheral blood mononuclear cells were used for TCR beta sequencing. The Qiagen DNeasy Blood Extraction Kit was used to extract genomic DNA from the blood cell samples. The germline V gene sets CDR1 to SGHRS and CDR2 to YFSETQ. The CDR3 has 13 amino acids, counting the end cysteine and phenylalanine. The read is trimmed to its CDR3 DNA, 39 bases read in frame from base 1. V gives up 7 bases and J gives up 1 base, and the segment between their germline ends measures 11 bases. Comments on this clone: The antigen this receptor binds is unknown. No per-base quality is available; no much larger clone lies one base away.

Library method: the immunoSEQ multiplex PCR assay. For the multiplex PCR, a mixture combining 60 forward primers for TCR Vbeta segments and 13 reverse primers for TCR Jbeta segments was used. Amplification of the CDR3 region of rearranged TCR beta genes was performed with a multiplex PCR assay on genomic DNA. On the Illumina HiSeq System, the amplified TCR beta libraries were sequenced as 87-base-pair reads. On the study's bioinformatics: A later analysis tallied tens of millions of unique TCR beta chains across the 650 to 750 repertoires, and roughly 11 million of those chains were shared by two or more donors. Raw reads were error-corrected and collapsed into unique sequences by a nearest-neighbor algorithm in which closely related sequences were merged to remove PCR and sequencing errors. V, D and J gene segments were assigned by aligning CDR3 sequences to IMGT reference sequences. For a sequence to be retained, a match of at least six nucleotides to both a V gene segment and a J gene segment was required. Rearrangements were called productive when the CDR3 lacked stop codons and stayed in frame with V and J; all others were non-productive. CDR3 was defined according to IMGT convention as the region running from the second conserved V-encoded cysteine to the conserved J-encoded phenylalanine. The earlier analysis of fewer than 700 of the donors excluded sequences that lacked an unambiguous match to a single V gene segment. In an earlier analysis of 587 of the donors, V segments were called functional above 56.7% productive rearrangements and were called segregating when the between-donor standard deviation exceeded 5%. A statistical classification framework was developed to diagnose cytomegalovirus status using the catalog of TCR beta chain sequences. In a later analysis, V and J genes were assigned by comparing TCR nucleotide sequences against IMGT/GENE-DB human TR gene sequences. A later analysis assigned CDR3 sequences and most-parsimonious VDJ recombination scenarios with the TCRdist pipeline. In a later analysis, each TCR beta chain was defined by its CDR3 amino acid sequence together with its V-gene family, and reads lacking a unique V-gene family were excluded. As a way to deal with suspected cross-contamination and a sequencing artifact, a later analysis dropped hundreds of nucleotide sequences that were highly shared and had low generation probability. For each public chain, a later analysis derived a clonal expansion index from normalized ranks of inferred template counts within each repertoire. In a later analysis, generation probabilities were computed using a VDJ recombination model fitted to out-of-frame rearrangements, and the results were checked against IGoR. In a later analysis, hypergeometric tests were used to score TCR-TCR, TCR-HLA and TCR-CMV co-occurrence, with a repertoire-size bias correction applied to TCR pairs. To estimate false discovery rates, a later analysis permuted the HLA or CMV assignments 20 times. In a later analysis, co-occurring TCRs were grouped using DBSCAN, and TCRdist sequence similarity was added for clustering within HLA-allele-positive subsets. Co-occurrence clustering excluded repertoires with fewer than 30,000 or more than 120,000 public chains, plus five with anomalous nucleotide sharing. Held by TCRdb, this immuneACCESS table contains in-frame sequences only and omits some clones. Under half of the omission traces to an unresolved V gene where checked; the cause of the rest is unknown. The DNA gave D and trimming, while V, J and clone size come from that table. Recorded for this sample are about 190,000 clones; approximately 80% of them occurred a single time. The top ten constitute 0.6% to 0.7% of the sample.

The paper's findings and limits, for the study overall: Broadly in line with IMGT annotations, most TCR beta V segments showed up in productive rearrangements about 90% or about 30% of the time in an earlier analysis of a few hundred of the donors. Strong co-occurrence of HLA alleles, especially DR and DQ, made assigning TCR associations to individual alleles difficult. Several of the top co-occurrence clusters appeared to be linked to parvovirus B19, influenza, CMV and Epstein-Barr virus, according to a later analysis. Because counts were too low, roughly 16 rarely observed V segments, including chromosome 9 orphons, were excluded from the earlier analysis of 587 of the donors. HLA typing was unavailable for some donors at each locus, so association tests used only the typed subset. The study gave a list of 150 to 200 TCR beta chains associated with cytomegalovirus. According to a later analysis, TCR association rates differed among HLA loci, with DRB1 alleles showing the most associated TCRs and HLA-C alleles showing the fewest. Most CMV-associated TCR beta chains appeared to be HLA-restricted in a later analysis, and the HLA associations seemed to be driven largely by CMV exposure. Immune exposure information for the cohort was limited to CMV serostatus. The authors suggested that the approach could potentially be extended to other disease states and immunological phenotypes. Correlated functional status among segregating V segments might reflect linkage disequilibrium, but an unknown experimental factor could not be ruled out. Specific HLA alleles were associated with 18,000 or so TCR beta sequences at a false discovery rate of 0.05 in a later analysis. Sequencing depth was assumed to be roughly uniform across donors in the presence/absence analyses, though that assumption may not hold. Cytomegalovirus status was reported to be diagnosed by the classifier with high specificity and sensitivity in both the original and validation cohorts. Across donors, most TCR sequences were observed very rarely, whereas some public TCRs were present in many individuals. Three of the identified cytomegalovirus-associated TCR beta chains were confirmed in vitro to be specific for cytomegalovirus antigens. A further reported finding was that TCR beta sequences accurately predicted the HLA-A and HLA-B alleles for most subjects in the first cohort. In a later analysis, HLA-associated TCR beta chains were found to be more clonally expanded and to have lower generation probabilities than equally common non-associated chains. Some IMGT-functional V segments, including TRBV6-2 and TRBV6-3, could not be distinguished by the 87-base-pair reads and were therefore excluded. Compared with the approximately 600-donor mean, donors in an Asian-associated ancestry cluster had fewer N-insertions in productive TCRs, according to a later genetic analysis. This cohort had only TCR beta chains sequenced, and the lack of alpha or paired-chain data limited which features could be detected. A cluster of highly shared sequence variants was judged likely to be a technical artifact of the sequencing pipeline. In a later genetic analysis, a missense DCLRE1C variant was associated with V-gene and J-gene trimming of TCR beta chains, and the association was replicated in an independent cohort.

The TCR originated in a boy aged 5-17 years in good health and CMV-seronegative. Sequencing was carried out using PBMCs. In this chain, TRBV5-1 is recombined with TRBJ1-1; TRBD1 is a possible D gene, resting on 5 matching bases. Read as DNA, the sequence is TGCGCCAGCCGACAGACTCCGAACACTGAAGCTTTCTTT. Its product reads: CASRQTPNTEAFF.